This entry lists 19 T cell receptor beta chains sequenced from one sample in a study of Tregs in tolerant kidney transplant recipients. The protocol was immunoSEQ multiplex PCR, while the TCRdb copy is restricted to in-frame clones and leaves out a portion. The table has tens of thousands of clones, 91% seen once; the top ten hold about 0.7%. The sequenced sample consisted of Tregs from blood. The origin of the receptors is a human donor in good health.

The chain joins TRBV5-8 to TRBJ1-4, with D possibly being TRBD1 (6 bases). This CDR3 contains 14 residues. Germline V lookup: CDR1 SGHTS, CDR2 YDEGEE. The V end lost 1 base, the J end lost 7 bases, and 11 bases lay between the germline ends. CDR3 DNA sequence: TGTGCCAGCAGCTTGACGGGGGCGGCTGAAAAACTGTTTTTT. Its translation is CASSLTGAAEKLFF.

The chain has TRBV7-9 and TRBJ1-5; D ambiguous. Germline CDR1 SEHNR, CDR2 FQNEAQ (reference sequence). The CDR3 covers 16 residues. Trimming left V 2 bases short and J 2 bases short, with 13 bases between. Here the CDR3 reads CASSLYSALGNQPQHF. The DNA for the CDR3 is TGTGCCAGCAGCTTATATTCCGCCTTGGGCAATCAGCCCCAGCATTTT. The complete variable domain, with remaining parts taken from reference TRBV7-9 and TRBJ1-5, reads DTGVSQNPRHKITKRGQNVTFRCDPISEHNRLYWYRQTLGQGPEFLTYFQNEAQLEKSRLLSDRFSAERPKGSFSTLEIQRTEQGDSAMYLCASSLYSALGNQPQHFGDGTRLSIL.

This chain links TRBV21-1 with TRBJ2-7; the table's TRBD1 call for D was not verified on the DNA. TRBV21-1 is a pseudogene segment. The CDR3 contains 15 residues. The CDR3 is CASSLPGHSSYEQYF. The DNA of the CDR3 is TGTGCCAGCAGCTTACCGGGACACAGCTCCTACGAGCAGTACTTC.

The sample holds a few counts of this clone. The J gene is TRBJ1-6, the V gene TRBV7-2, with TRBD1 identical over 9 bases. The J segment lost 6 bases and the V segment lost 3 bases, leaving 6 bases of the junction unmatched. The germline V gene has CDR1 SGHTA and CDR2 FQGNSA. The CDR3 consists of 16 residues. CDR3 loop: CASSLRTGVGNSPLHF. The CDR3, as DNA: TGTGCCAGCAGCTTGAGGACAGGGGTGGGTAATTCACCCCTCCACTTT.

This chain uses TRBV4-1 with TRBJ2-2; 9 nucleotides line up with TRBD2. CDR1 is MGHRA and CDR2 is YSYEKL in the germline V gene. V shed 1 base and J 6 bases; nucleotides not matched to a gene: 12. The CDR3 contains 18 residues. The CDR3 DNA sequence: TGCGCCAGCAGCCAAGCTGCGCGGGGGGGCCACGGGCCCGGGGAGCTGTTTTTT. This sequence encodes CASSQAARGGHGPGELFF.

The chain links TRBV19 to TRBJ1-1; D is uncertain. Germline V gene lookup returns CDR1 LNHDA and CDR2 SQIVND (reference sequence). CDR3 length: 15 residues. V was clipped by 4 bases and J by 6 bases, with 18 bases between them. The CDR3 loop is CASSTLTSAGAEAFF. The CDR3 DNA sequence: TGTGCCAGTAGTACCCTGACCTCCGCCGGGGCTGAAGCTTTCTTT. Using reference TRBV19 and TRBJ1-1 for the parts outside the CDR3, the full variable domain is DGGITQSPKYLFRKEGQNVTLSCEQNLNHDAMYWYRQDPGQGLRLIYYSQIVNDFQKGDIAEGYSVSREKKESFPLTVTSAQKNPTAFYLCASSTLTSAGAEAFFGQGTRLTVV.

This clone showed up just once. This specimen includes other DNA sequences encoding the same CDR3. The chain recombines TRBV18 with TRBJ1-4; 11 nucleotides match TRBD1. Trimming took 2 bases from V and 1 from J; bases not matched to a gene: 0. The CDR3 contains 16 residues. The V gene's germline CDR1 is KGHSH and CDR2 LQKENI. The CDR3 DNA follows: TGTGCCAGCTCACCAGGGACAGGGGGAACTAATGAAAAACTGTTTTTT. It encodes CASSPGTGGTNEKLFF.

In the case of this clone: The sample contains more than one DNA sequence encoding this CDR3. V is TRBV5-1 and J is TRBJ2-3, with TRBD2 identical over 9 bases. This CDR3 region has 14 residues. The germline V gene has CDR1 SGHRS and CDR2 YFSETQ. V dropped 0 bases and J dropped 5; count of bases not matched to a gene: 1. The CDR3 sequence is CASSLELAGDTQYF. CDR3 DNA sequence: TGCGCCAGCAGCTTGGAACTAGCGGGAGATACGCAGTATTTT.

This clone was seen once. The rearrangement links TRBV5-1 to TRBJ2-7; 7 nucleotides align to TRBD1. The germline V gene encodes CDR1 SGHRS and CDR2 YFSETQ. The CDR3 loop spans 12 amino acids. J was trimmed by 4 bases and V by 5 bases; bases with no gene match: 3. The CDR3 here is CASRGTDYEQYF. DNA of the CDR3: TGCGCCAGCAGGGGGACAGATTACGAGCAGTACTTC.

The V call is TRBV5-5, the J call TRBJ1-1, with no clear D. This CDR3 is 16 amino acids long. The germline V gene has CDR1 SGHKS and CDR2 YYEKEE (reference sequence). V lost 0 bases, J lost 0 bases, and 12 bases lay in between. CDR3 residues: CASSLVLWDMNTEAFF. CDR3 in DNA: TGTGCCAGCAGCTTGGTCCTTTGGGATATGAACACTGAAGCTTTCTTT.

The CDR3 is CASSYGLAGDRDTQYF. Here the CDR3 DNA reads TGTGCCAGCAGTTACGGACTAGCGGGAGACCGGGATACGCAGTATTTT. The J gene is TRBJ2-3, the V gene TRBV6-6; 13 bases line up with TRBD2. The CDR3 is 16 residues long. Trimming at V came to 2 bases and at J to 6 bases, leaving 5 bases not matched to a gene. Germline loops: CDR1 MNHNY, CDR2 SVGAGI (reference sequence).

The gene calls are TRBV19 and TRBJ2-7; a possible D gene is TRBD1 (5 bases). CDR1 is LNHDA, CDR2 SQIVND, per germline (reference sequence). Trimming pared 8 bases from V and 3 bases from J, leaving 14 bases between. The CDR3 consists of 13 residues. The CDR3 reads CASLRLQVYEQYF. In DNA, the CDR3 is TGTGCCAGTTTACGATTACAGGTCTACGAGCAGTACTTC.

The V call is TRBV6-5, the J call TRBJ2-1; no clear D. The germline V and J ends were trimmed by 2 bases and 9 bases, with 8 bases remaining between them. The CDR3 has 12 residues. CDR1 and CDR2 from the germline V gene are MNHEY and SVGAGI. Here the CDR3 reads CASSYPRGEQFF. The CDR3 region has the DNA TGTGCCAGCAGTTACCCCCGAGGTGAGCAGTTCTTC.

The gene calls are TRBV28 and TRBJ1-1, with D unresolved. The CDR3 is made up of 14 amino acids. Germline V CDR1 and CDR2: MDHEN, SYDVKM. The V and J ends lost 6 bases and 1 base respectively, with 12 bases between them. CDR3 sequence reads: CASSLLRPNTEAFF. DNA of the CDR3: TGTGCCAGCAGCCTCCTTCGCCCGAACACTGAAGCTTTCTTT.

The gene calls are TRBV30 and TRBJ1-4; TRBD1 matches at 9 bases. The CDR3 has 15 amino acids. CDR1 GTSNPN and CDR2 SVGIG come from the germline V gene (reference sequence). The ends lost 3 bases at V and 10 bases at J; junction bases unmatched: 12. The CDR3, as DNA: TGTGCCTGGAGCCTGCCCGGGACAGGGAGGGGAAAACTGTTTTTT. It specifies CAWSLPGTGRGKLFF.

V gene TRBV18 combines with J gene TRBJ1-1; TRBD1 might be the D (5 bases). This CDR3 is built from 16 residues. V was trimmed by 2 bases and J by 0 bases, leaving 13 bases between them. Germline CDR1 KGHSH, CDR2 LQKENI. The CDR3 is CASSPGAGIMNTEAFF. The CDR3 nucleotides are TGTGCCAGCTCACCAGGAGCAGGGATCATGAACACTGAAGCTTTCTTT.

This clone showed up just once. V gene TRBV19 combines with J gene TRBJ1-2, with 7 bases aligning to TRBD1. The junction had 12 bases not matched to a gene; V was cut back by 5 bases and J by 6 bases. CDR3 size: 15 residues. Germline V gene sequence: CDR1 LNHDA, CDR2 SQIVND (reference sequence). CDR3 protein: CASSPPTGIGNGYTF. CDR3 coding DNA: TGTGCCAGTAGTCCGCCGACAGGGATAGGCAATGGCTACACCTTC.

The table lists this clone with a few counts. The V gene is TRBV6-5, the J gene TRBJ2-1; 7 nucleotides match TRBD2. Trimming cost V 6 bases and J 10 bases; bases outside gene matches: 3. The CDR3 runs to 11 residues. Germline CDR1 reads MNHEY; CDR2 reads SVGAGI. DNA of the CDR3: TGTGCCAGCAGCCACGGGGGGGAGCAGTTCTTC. This translates into CASSHGGEQFF.

This clone was observed a single time. The V call is TRBV4-2, the J call TRBJ2-5; 9 bases match TRBD2. CDR3 length equals 15 residues. Germline V gene sequence: CDR1 LGHNA, CDR2 YNFKEQ. The ends lost 3 bases at V and 2 bases at J; junction bases unmatched: 4. CDR3 coding DNA: TGTGCCAGCAGCCAGACTAGCGGATTACAAGAGACCCAGTACTTC. It specifies CASSQTSGLQETQYF.